The clone carrying this T cell receptor beta chain was seen only a few times. The data were obtained in a study of blood T cell repertoires in COVID-19. Study in general: The cDNA or gDNA used as material had been derived from T cells, B-cell-depleted T cells, or PBMCs.

Profiling relied on immunoSEQ multiplex PCR, and the TCRdb table lists in-frame clones only, not all of them. The sample has fewer than 130,000 clones, 75% to 90% seen once; the top ten hold around 32%. The specimen was peripheral blood. This receptor was obtained from a woman of 80 years or more with acute or convalescent COVID-19.

The CDR3 DNA follows: TGTGCCAGCAGCCCTAACCTGCGCGAAGGAAACACCATATATTTT. Translation: CASSPNLREGNTIYF. The chain recombines TRBV7-9 with TRBJ1-3; no reliable D call. CDR1 and CDR2 from the germline V gene are SEHNR and FQNEAQ (reference sequence). V was clipped by 5 bases and J by 4 bases, with 15 bases between them. This CDR3 has 15 amino acids.